This TCR beta chain came from a study of T-cell reconstitution after alpha-beta-depleted transplantation in children (dated by TCRdb to 2016 to 2017). Looking at the study overall: T-cell immune reconstitution after TCRalphabeta/CD19-depleted allogeneic hematopoietic cell transplantation in children was quantitatively tracked in the study by means of TCR repertoire profiling.

This clonotype occurred many times. Its cognate antigen has yet to be identified. There are no base qualities to consult, and no much larger clone falls within one base. V loses 5 bases, J loses 6 bases, and the germline ends lie 20 bases apart. The CDR3 goes from the cysteine to the phenylalanine over 15 residues. CDR3 DNA is the only sequence kept; it has 45 bases, read in frame from the first base. Libraries came from PCR. TCRdb shows the sequencer as Illumina HiSeq 2500. TCR libraries were prepared with molecular barcoding, using unique molecular identifiers to normalize TCRbeta repertoire quantification. The public reads were reprocessed in TCRdb via fastp at Q25 and MiXCR, keeping in-frame beta chains. Duplicate CDR3 protein sequences are folded into a single record with the most common DNA and genes. This sample comprises roughly 170,000 distinct CDR3 sequences, approximately 7% of them detected only once. 3% to 3.5% of the sample comes from the top ten.

The sequences come from PBMCs from the stem cell graft donor, collected from the stem cell graft. The chain was built from TRBV12-3 or TRBV12-4 and TRBJ2-7; TRBD1 is a possible D gene, resting on 6 matching bases. The receptor comes from a human donor who donated a stem cell graft to a child with Wiskott-Aldrich syndrome. The nucleotide sequence reads as follows: TGTGCCAGCAGTCTCTCCTTTGGGGGCTCCGGCGAGCAGTACTTC. Its coded protein is CASSLSFGGSGEQYF.